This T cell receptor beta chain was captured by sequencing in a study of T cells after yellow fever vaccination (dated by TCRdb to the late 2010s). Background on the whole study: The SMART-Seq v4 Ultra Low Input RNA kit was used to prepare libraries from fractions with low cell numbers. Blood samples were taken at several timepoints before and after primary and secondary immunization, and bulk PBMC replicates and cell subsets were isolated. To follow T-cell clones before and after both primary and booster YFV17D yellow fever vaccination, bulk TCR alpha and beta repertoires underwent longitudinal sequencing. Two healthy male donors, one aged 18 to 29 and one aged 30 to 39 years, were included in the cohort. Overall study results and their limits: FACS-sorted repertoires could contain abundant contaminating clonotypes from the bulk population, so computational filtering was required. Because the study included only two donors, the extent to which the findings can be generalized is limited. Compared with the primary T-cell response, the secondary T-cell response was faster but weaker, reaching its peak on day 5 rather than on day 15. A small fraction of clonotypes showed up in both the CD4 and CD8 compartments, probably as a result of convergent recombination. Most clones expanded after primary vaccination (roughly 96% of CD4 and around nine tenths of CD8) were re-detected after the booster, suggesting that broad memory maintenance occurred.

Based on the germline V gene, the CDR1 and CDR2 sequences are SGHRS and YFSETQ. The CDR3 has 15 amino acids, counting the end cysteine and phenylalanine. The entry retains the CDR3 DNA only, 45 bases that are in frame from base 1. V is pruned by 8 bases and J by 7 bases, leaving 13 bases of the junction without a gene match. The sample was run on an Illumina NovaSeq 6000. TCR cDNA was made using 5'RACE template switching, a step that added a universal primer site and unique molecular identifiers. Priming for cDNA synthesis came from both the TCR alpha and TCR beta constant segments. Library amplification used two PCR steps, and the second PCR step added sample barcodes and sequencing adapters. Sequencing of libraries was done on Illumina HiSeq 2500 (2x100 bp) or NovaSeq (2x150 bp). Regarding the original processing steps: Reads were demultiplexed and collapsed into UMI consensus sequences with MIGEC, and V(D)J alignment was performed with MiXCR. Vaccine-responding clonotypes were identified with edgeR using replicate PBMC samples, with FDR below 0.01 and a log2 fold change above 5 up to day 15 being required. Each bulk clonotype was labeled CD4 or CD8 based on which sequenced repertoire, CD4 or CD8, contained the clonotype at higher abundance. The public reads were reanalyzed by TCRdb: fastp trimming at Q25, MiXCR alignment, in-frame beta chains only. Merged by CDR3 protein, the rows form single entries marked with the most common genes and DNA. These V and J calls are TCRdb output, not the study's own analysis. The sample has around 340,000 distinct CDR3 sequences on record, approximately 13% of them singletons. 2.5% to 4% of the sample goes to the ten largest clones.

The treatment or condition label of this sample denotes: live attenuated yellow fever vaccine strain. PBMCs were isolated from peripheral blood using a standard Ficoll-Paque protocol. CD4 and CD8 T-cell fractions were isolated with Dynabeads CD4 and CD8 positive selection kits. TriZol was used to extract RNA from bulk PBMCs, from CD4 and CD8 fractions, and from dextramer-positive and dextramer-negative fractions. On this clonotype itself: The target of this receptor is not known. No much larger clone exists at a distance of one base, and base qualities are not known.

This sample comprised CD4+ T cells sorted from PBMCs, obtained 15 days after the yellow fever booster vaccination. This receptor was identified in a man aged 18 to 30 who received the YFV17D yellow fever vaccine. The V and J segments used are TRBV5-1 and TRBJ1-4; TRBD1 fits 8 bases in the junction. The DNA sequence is TGCGCCAGGGACGAATACCGGGACAGGATTGAAAAACTGTTTTTT. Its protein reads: CARDEYRDRIEKLFF. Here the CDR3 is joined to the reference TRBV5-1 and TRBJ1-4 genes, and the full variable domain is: KAGVTQTPRYLIKTRGQQVTLSCSPISGHRSVSWYQQTPGQGLQFLFEYFSETQRNKGNFPGRFSGRQFSNSRSEMNVSTLELGDSALYLCARDEYRDRIEKLFFGSGTQLSVL.